The sequence of this T cell receptor (beta chain) was determined in a study of blood T cell repertoires in COVID-19. The table came from immunoSEQ multiplex PCR; TCRdb's copy has only in-frame clones and leaves some out. The data show about 170,000 clones, 92% seen once. The TCR was taken from a man younger than 40 with COVID-19, enrolled during active disease. Sequencing was performed on peripheral blood.

CDR3 loop: CASHSYNSPLHF. The CDR3 region has the DNA TGTGCCAGTCACTCCTATAATTCACCCCTCCACTTT. The chain has TRBV12-3 or TRBV12-4 and TRBJ1-6, with D unresolved. The V end was cut by 9 bases, the J end by 0 bases, with 3 bases between. The CDR3 loop spans 12 amino acids.